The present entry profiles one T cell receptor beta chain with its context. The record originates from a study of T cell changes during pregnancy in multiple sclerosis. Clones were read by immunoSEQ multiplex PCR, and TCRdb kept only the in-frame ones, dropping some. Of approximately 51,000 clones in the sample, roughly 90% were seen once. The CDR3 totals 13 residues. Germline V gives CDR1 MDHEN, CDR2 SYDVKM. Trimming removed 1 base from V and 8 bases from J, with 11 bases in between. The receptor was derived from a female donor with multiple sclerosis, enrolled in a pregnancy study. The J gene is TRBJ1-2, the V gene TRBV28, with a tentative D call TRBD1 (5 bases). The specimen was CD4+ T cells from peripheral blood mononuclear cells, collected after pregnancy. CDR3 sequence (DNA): TGTGCCAGCAGTTTATCCAGGGTACCCGGCTACACCTTC. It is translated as CASSLSRVPGYTF.